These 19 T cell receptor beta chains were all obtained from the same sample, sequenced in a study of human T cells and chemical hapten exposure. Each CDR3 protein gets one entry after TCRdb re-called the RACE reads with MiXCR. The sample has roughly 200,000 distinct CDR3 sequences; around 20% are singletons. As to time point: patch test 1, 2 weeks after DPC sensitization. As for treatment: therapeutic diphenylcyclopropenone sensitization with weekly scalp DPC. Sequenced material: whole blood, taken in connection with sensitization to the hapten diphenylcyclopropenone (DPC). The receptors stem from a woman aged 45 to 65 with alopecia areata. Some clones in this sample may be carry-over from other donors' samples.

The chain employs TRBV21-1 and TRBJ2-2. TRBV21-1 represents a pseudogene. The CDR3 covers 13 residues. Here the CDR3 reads CASDLKATGELFF. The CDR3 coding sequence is TGTGCCAGCGACCTAAAAGCCACCGGGGAGCTGTTTTTT.

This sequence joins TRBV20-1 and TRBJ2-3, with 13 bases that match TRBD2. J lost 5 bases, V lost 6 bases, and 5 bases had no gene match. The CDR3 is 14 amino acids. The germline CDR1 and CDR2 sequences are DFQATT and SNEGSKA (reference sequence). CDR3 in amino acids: CSALTSGRLDTQYF. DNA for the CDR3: TGCAGTGCGTTGACTAGCGGGAGGTTAGATACGCAGTATTTT.

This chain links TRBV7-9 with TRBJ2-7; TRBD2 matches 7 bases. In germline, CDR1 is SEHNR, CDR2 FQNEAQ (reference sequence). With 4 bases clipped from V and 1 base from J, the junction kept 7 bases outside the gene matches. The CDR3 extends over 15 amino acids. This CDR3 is CASSSGGTESYEQYF. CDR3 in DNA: TGTGCCAGCAGCTCCGGGGGGACCGAATCCTACGAGCAGTACTTC.

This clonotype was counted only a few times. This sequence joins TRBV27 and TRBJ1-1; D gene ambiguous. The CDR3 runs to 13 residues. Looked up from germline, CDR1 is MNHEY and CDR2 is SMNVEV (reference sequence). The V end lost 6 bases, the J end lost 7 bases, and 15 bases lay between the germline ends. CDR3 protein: CASRSSGTFEAFF. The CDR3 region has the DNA TGTGCCAGCAGATCAAGTGGAACCTTTGAAGCTTTCTTT.

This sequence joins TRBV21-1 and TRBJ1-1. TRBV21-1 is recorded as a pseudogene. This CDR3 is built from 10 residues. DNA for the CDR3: TGTGCCACCCAGCACGCTGAAGCTTTCTTT. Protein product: CATQHAEAFF.

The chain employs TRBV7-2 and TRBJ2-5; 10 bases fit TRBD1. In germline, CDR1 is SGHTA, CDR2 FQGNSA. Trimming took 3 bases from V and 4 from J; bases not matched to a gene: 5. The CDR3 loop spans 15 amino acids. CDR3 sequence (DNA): TGTGCCAGCAGCTTTGACAGGGGGCAGGGAGAGACCCAGTACTTC. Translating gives CASSFDRGQGETQYF.

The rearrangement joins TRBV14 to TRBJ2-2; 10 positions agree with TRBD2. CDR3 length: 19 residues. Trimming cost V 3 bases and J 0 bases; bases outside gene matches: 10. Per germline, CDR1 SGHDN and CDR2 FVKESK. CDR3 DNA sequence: TGTGCCAGCAGCCAGAGGCCGGCTAGCGGGAGATCGAACACCGGGGAGCTGTTTTTT. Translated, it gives CASSQRPASGRSNTGELFF. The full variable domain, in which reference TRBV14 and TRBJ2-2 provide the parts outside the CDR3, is EAGVTQFPSHSVIEKGQTVTLRCDPISGHDNLYWYRRVMGKEIKFLLHFVKESKQDESGMPNNRFLAERTGGTYSTLKVQPAELEDSGVYFCASSQRPASGRSNTGELFFGEGSRLTVL.

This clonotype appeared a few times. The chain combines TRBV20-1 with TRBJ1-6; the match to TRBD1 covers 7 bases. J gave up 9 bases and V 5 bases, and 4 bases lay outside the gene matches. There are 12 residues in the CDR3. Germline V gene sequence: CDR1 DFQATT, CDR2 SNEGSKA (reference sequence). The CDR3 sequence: CSAQTGRSPLHF. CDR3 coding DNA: TGCAGTGCTCAGACAGGGCGTTCACCCCTCCACTTT.

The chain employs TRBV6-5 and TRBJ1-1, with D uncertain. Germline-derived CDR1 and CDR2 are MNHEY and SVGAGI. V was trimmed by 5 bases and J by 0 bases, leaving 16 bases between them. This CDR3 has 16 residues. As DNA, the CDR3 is TGTGCCAGCAGTCCCCTCGGAGCCGTGATGAACACTGAAGCTTTCTTT. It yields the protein CASSPLGAVMNTEAFF.

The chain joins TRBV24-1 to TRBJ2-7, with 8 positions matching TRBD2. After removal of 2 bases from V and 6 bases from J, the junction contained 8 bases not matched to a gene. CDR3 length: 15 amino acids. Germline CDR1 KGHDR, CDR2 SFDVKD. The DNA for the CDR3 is TGTGCCACCAGTGATTGGGTAGCGGGGAGAAGCGAGCAGTACTTC. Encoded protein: CATSDWVAGRSEQYF.

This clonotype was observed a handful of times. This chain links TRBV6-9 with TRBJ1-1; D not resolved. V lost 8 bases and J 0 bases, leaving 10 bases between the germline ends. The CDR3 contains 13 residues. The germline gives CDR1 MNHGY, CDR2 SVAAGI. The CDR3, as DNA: TGTGCCAGCCGGGCAGTGATGAACACTGAAGCTTTCTTT. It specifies CASRAVMNTEAFF.

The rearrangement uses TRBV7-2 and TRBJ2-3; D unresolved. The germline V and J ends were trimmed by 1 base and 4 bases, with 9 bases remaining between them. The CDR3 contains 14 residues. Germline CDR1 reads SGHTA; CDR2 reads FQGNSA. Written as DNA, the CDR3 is TGTGCCAGCAGCTTAGGGACCGCAGCAGATACGCAGTATTTT. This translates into CASSLGTAADTQYF.

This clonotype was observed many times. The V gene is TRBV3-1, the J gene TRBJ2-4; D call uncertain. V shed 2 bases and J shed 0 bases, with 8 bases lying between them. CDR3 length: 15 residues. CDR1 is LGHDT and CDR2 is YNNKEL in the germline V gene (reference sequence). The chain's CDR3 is CASSQTIEAKNIQYF. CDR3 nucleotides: TGTGCCAGCAGCCAAACGATCGAAGCCAAAAACATTCAGTACTTC.

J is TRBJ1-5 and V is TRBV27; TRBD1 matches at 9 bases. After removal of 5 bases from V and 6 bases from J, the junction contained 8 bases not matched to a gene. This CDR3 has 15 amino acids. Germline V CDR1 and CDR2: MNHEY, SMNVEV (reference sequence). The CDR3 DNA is TGTGCCAGCAGTCAGGGACAGGGAGTACTTCAGCCCCAGCATTTT. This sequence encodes CASSQGQGVLQPQHF.

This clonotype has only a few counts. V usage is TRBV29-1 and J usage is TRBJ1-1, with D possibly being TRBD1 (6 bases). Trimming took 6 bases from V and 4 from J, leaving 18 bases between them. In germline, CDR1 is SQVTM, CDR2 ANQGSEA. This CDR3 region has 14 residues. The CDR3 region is CSVALQGSTTEAFF. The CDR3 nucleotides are TGCAGCGTAGCCTTACAGGGAAGTACCACTGAAGCTTTCTTT.

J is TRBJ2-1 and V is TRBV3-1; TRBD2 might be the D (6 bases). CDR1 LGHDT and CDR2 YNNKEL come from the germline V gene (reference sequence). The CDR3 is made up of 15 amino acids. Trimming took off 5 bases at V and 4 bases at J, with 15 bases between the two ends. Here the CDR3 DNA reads TGTGCCAGCAGCACTGTATCGGGAGTGTACAATGAGCAGTTCTTC. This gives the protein CASSTVSGVYNEQFF.

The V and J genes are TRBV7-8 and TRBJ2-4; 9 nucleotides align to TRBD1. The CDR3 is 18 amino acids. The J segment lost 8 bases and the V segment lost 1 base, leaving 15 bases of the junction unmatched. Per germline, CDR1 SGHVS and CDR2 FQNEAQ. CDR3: CASSLGLPGQGILDIQYF. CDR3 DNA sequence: TGTGCCAGCAGCTTAGGCTTGCCGGGACAGGGTATTCTGGACATTCAGTACTTC.

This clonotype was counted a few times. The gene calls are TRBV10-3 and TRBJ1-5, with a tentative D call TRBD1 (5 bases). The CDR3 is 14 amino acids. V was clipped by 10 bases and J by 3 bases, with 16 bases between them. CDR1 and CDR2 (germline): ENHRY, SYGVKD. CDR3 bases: TGTGCCACCCGCCGGGGCAGGGACAATCAGCCCCAGCATTTT. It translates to CATRRGRDNQPQHF.

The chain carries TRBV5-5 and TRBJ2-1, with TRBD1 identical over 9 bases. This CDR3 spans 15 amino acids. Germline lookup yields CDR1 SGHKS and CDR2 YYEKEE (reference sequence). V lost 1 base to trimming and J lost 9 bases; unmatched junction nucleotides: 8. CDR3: CASSLRGQGDPEQFF. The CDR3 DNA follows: TGTGCCAGCAGCTTGAGGGGACAGGGTGATCCTGAGCAGTTCTTC.